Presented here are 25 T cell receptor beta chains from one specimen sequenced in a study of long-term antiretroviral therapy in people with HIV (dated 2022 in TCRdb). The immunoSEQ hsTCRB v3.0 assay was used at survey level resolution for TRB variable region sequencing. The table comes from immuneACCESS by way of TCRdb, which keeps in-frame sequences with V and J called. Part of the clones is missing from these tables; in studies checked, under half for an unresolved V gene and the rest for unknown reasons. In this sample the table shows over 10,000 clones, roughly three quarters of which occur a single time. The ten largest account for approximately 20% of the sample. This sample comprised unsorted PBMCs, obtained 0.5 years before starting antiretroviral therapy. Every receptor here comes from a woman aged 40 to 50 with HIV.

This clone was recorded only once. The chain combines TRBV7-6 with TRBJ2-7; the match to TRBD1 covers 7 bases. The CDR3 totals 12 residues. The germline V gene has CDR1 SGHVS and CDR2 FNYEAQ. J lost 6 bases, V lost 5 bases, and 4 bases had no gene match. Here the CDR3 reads CASSPTGAEQYF. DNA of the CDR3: TGTGCCAGCAGCCCCACAGGGGCCGAGCAGTACTTC.

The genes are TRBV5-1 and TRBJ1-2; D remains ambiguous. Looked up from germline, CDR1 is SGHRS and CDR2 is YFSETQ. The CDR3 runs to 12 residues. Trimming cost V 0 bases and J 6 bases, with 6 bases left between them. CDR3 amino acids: CASSLEGNGYTF. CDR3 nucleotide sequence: TGCGCCAGCAGCTTGGAAGGGAATGGCTACACCTTC.

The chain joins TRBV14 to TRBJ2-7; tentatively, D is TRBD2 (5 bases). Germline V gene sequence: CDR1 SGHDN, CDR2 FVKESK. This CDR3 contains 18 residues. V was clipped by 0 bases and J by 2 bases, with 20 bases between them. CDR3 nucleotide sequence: TGTGCCAGCAGCCAAGATGTATGGCGGGCGGCCGGGGCCTACGAGCAGTACTTC. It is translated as CASSQDVWRAAGAYEQYF.

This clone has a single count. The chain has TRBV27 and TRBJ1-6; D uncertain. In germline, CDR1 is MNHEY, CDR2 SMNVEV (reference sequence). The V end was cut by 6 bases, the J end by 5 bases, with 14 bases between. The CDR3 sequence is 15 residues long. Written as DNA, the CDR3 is TGTGCCAGCAGGTGGTTAGGTGGACATAATTCACCCCTCCACTTT. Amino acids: CASRWLGGHNSPLHF.

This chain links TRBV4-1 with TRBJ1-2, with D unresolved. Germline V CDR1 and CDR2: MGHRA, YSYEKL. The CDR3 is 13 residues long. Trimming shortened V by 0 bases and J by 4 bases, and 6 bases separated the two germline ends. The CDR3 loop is CASSQDHIYGYTF. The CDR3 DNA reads TGCGCCAGCAGCCAAGACCACATCTATGGCTACACCTTC.

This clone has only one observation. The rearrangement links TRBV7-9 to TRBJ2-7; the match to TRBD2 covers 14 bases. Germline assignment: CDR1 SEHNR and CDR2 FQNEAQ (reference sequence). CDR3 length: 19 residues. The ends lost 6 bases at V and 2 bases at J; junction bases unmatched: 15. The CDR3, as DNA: TGTGCCAGCAGTTCTACTATACCGGGACTAGCGGGAGATCCCTACGAGCAGTACTTC. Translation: CASSSTIPGLAGDPYEQYF.

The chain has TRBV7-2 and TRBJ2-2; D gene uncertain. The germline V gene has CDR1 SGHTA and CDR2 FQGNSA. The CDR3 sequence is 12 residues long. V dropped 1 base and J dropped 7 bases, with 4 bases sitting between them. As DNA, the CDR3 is TGTGCCAGCAGCTTAGTCATCGGGGAGCTGTTTTTT. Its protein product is CASSLVIGELFF.

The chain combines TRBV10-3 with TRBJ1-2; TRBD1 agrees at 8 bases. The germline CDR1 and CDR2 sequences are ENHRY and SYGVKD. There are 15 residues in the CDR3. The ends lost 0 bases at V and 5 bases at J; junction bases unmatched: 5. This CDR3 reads CAISESDRALYGYTF. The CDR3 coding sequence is TGTGCCATCAGTGAGTCGGACAGGGCTCTTTATGGCTACACCTTC.

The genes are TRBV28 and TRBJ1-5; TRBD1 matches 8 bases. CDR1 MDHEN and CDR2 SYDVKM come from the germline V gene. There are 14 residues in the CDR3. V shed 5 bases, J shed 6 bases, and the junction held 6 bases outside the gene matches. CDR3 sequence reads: CASSTTGGFQPQHF. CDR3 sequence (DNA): TGTGCCAGCAGTACAACAGGGGGTTTTCAGCCCCAGCATTTT.

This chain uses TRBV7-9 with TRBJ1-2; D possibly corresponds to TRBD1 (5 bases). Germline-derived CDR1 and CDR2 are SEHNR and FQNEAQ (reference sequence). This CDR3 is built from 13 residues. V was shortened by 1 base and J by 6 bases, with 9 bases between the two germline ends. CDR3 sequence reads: CASSLEVTDGYTF. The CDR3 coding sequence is TGTGCCAGCAGCTTAGAAGTGACAGATGGCTACACCTTC.

The CDR3 DNA reads as TGTGCCAGCAGCCTTGGGAGAGCGGACACCATATATTTT. This codes for CASSLGRADTIYF. The chain carries TRBV11-3 and TRBJ1-3; no definite D call. CDR1 SGHNT and CDR2 YENEEA come from the germline V gene. V was pared by 5 bases and J by 8 bases, with 13 bases between. This CDR3 comprises 13 residues.

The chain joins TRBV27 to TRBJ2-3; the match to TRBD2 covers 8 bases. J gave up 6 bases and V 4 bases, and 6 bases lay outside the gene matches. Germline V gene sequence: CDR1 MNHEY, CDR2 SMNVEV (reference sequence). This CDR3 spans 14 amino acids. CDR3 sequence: CASSWSSGMDTQYF. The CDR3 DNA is TGTGCCAGCAGTTGGAGTAGCGGGATGGATACGCAGTATTTT.

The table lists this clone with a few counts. CDR3 protein: CASSVTPDGRVYGYTF. Written as DNA, the CDR3 is TGTGCCAGCAGCGTAACCCCTGATGGCAGGGTATATGGCTACACCTTC. The rearrangement joins TRBV9 to TRBJ1-2; the D gene is possibly TRBD1 (5 bases). CDR3 length equals 16 residues. Per the germline V gene, CDR1 is SGDLS and CDR2 is YYNGEE. The V gene lost 1 base and the J gene lost 5 bases, with 18 bases spanning the gap.

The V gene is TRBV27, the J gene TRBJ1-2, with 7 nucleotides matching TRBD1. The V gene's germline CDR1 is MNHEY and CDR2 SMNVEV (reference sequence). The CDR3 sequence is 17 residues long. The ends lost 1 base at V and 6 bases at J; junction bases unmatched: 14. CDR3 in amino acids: CASSLFPPTGIYDGYTF. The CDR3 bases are TGTGCCAGCAGTTTATTCCCTCCGACAGGGATCTATGATGGCTACACCTTC.

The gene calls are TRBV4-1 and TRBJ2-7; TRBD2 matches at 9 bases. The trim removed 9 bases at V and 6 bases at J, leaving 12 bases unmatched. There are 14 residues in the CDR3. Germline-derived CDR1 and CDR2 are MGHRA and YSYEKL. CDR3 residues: CASSSLSGGFEQYF. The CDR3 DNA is TGCGCCAGTTCTTCCCTCAGCGGGGGGTTCGAGCAGTACTTC.

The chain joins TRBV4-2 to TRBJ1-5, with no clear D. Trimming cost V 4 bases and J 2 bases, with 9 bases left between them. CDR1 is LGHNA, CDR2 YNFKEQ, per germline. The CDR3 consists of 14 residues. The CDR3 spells CASSLNSGNQPQHF. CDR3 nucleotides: TGTGCCAGCAGCCTTAATAGCGGCAATCAGCCCCAGCATTTT.

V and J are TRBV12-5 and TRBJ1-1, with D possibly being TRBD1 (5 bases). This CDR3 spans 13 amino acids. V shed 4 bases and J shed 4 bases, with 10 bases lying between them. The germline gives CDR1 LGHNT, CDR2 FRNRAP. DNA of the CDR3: TGTGCTAGTGGTTCGGGGGGGATCACTGAAGCTTTCTTT. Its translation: CASGSGGITEAFF.

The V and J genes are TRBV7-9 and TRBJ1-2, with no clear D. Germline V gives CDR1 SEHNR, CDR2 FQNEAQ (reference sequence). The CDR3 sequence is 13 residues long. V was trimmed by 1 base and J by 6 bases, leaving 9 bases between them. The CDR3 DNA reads TGTGCCAGCAGCTTAGGAGTCGGGGATGGCTACACCTTC. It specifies CASSLGVGDGYTF.

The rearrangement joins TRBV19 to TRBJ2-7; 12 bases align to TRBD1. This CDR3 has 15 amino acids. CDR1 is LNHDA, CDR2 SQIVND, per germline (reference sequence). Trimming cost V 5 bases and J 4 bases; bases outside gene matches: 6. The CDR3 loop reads CASSAGTGGSYEQYF. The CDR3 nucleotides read TGTGCCAGTAGTGCCGGGACAGGGGGCTCTTACGAGCAGTACTTC.

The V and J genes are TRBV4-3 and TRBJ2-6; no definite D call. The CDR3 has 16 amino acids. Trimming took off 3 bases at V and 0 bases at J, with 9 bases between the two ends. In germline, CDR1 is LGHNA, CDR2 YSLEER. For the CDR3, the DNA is TGCGCCAGCAGCCATAGTGCCGTCTCTGGGGCCAACGTCCTGACTTTC. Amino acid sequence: CASSHSAVSGANVLTF.

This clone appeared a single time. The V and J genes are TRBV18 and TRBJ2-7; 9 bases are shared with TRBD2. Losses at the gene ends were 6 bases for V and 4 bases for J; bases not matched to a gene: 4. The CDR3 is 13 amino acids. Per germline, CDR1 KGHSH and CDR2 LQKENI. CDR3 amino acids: CASSAGGPYEQYF. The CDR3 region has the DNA TGTGCCAGCTCTGCGGGGGGGCCGTACGAGCAGTACTTC.

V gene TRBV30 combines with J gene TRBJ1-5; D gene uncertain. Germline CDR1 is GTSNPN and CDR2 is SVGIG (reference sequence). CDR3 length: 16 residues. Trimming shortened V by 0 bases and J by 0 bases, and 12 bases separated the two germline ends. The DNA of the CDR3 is TGTGCCTGGAGTGTAGGAACAGCTCATAGCAATCAGCCCCAGCATTTT. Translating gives CAWSVGTAHSNQPQHF.

The CDR3 bases are TGCAGCGTTGAAGATCATCCCCCGGGACGGCAAGAGACCCAGTACTTC. It specifies CSVEDHPPGRQETQYF. This chain links TRBV29-1 with TRBJ2-5, with D tentatively TRBD1 or TRBD2 (5 bases each). V gave up 0 bases and J gave up 2 bases, with 16 bases separating them. The CDR3 is 16 residues long. In germline, CDR1 is SQVTM, CDR2 ANQGSEA.

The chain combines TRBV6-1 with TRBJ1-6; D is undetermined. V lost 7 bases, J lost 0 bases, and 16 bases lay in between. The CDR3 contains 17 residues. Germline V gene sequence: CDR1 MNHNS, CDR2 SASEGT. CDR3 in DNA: TGTGCCAGCATTGATGACGGGCCGAGCTCCTATAATTCACCCCTCCACTTT. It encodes CASIDDGPSSYNSPLHF.

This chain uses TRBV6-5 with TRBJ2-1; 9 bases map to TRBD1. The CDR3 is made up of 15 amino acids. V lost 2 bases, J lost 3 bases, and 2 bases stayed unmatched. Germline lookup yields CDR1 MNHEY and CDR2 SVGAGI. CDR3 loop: CASSYRDRVYNEQFF. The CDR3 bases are TGTGCCAGCAGTTACCGGGACAGGGTCTACAATGAGCAGTTCTTC.